The 9 T cell receptor beta chains below were found in one sample sequenced in a study of T cell responses to AZD1222 COVID-19 vaccine. Data came from immunoSEQ multiplex PCR; TCRdb stores just in-frame clones and leaves some out. The table has hundreds of thousands of clones, 85% to 95% seen once. The sample here was peripheral blood, taken 28 days after the second AZD1222 dose. Every receptor here comes from an adult who received the AZD1222 COVID-19 vaccine.

About this clone itself: A read error may account for a junction end that differs from germline. The chain couples TRBV19 to TRBJ1-2, with D possibly matching TRBD1 (5 bases). Germline CDR1 reads LNHDA; CDR2 reads SQIVND (reference sequence). The CDR3 sequence is 11 residues long. The CDR3 region is CASSNLGRGAF. The CDR3 DNA sequence: TGTGCCAGTAGTAACCTTGGAAGGGGCGCCTTC.

The CDR3 loop is CASSIYGTGPGEQFF. The CDR3 DNA reads TGTGCCAGTAGTATTTATGGGACAGGCCCTGGGGAGCAGTTCTTC. The V call is TRBV19, the J call TRBJ2-1, with 8 nucleotides matching TRBD1. The CDR3 is made up of 15 amino acids. The germline CDR1 and CDR2 sequences are LNHDA and SQIVND (reference sequence). J was trimmed by 10 bases and V by 3 bases; bases with no gene match: 11.

This clone was seen just once. The chain combines TRBV5-1 with TRBJ2-1; 11 bases line up with TRBD2. Germline V CDR1 and CDR2: SGHRS, YFSETQ. V lost 6 bases, J lost 3 bases, and 8 bases stayed unmatched. The CDR3 spans 16 residues. The CDR3 spells CASNPTSGTRYNEQFF. CDR3 DNA sequence: TGCGCCAGCAACCCGACTAGCGGGACCCGCTACAATGAGCAGTTCTTC.

A single count supports this clone. The chain links TRBV7-9 to TRBJ1-2, with D possibly being TRBD1 (5 bases). CDR3 length equals 14 residues. V was shortened by 7 bases and J by 7 bases, with 19 bases between the two germline ends. CDR1 is SEHNR, CDR2 FQNEAQ, per germline (reference sequence). The CDR3 is CASTPPAGWGGYTF. For the CDR3, the DNA is TGTGCCAGCACCCCCCCGGCAGGGTGGGGTGGCTACACCTTC.

This clone was seen just once. The chain links TRBV5-1 to TRBJ2-7, with a possible D match to TRBD1 (6 bases). The germline V gene has CDR1 SGHRS and CDR2 YFSETQ. V was cut by 4 bases and J by 10 bases, with 12 bases left in between. The length of the CDR3 is 11 residues. The CDR3 nucleotides read TGCGCCAGCAGCGAGGACAGTCAACAGTACTTC. Protein product: CASSEDSQQYF.

V gene TRBV7-2 combines with J gene TRBJ2-7; 7 bases map to TRBD2. Trimming cost V 4 bases and J 3 bases; bases outside gene matches: 3. This CDR3 region has 13 residues. CDR1 is SGHTA, CDR2 FQGNSA, per germline. In DNA form, the CDR3 reads TGTGCCAGCAGCTCCTGGGAGGGCTACGAGCAGTACTTC. This translates into CASSSWEGYEQYF.

In this sample, this clone turned up once. V gene TRBV14 combines with J gene TRBJ2-5, with 7 bases lining up with TRBD2. CDR3 length: 15 residues. The V segment lost 0 bases and the J segment 7 bases; nucleotides outside the gene matches: 8. Germline V gene sequence: CDR1 SGHDN, CDR2 FVKESK. The CDR3 is CASSQEDASGSTQYF. CDR3 sequence (DNA): TGTGCCAGCAGCCAAGAGGATGCTAGCGGTTCGACCCAGTACTTC.

J is TRBJ1-5 and V is TRBV27, with D perhaps TRBD1 (5 bases). Germline assignment: CDR1 MNHEY and CDR2 SMNVEV (reference sequence). V was cut by 8 bases and J by 9 bases, with 8 bases left in between. The CDR3 is 10 amino acids. The CDR3 protein is CASAGGPQHF. The CDR3 bases are TGTGCCAGCGCCGGGGGGCCCCAGCATTTT.

The V call is TRBV24-1, the J call TRBJ2-3; D remains ambiguous. The V gene lost 2 bases and the J gene lost 6 bases, with 17 bases spanning the gap. The CDR3 contains 16 residues. The germline gives CDR1 KGHDR, CDR2 SFDVKD. The CDR3: CATSDSGPVGRDTQYF. Here the CDR3 DNA reads TGTGCCACCAGTGATTCCGGGCCCGTCGGACGGGATACGCAGTATTTT.